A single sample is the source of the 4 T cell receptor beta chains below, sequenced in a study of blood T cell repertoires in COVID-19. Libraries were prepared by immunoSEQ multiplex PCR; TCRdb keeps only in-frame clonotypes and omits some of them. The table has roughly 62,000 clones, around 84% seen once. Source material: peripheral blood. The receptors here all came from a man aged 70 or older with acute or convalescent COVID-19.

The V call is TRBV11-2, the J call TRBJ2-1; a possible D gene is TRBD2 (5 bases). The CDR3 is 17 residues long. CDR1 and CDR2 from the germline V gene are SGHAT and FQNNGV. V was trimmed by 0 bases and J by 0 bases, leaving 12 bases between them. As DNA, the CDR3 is TGTGCCAGCAGCTTAGAACTAGGATATAGCTCCTACAATGAGCAGTTCTTC. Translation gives CASSLELGYSSYNEQFF.

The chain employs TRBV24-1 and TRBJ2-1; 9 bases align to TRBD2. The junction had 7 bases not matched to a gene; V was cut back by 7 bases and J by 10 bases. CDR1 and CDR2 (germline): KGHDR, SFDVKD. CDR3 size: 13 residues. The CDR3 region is CATSGGLAGEQFF. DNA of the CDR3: TGTGCCACCAGCGGTGGGCTAGCGGGAGAGCAGTTCTTC.

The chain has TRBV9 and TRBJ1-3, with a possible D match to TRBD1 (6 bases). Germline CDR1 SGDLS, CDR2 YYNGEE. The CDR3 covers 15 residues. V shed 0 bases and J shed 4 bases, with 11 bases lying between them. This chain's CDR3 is CASSVDRAGGNTIYF. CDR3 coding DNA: TGTGCCAGCAGCGTAGACAGGGCGGGCGGAAACACCATATATTTT.

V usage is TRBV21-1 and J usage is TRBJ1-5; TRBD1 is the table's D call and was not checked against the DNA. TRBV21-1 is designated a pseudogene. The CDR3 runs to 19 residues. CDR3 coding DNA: TGTGCCAGCAGCAAACGCCGGGGCCGGGACAGCGAATGCAATCAGCCCCAGCATTTT. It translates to CASSKRRGRDSECNQPQHF.